A single sample gave rise to the 23 T cell receptor beta chains below, sequenced in a study of monozygotic twins with inflammatory bowel disease (dated by TCRdb to between 2018 and 2021). Libraries were constructed by 5' RACE. TCRdb shows the sequencer as Illumina HiSeq 2500. TCRdb reprocessed the raw reads; every CDR3 protein sequence is a single record, and DNA is not supplied. The table for this sample shows approximately 330,000 distinct CDR3 sequences. The ten largest clonotypes hold 2% to 2.5% of the sample. The sequenced sample was blood. These receptors were obtained from a human donor with ulcerative colitis or Crohn's disease, or a healthy co-twin of an affected twin (not recorded which).

The rearrangement links TRBV2 to TRBJ2-1. Germline lookup yields CDR1 SNHLY and CDR2 FYNNEI. The CDR3 has 15 amino acids. The CDR3 reads CASSDTRSSYNEQFF. The complete variable domain, with remaining parts taken from reference TRBV2 and TRBJ2-1, reads EPEVTQTPSHQVTQMGQEVILRCVPISNHLYFYWYRQILGQKVEFLVSFYNNEISEKSEIFDDQFSVERPDGSNFTLKIRSTKLEDSAMYFCASSDTRSSYNEQFFGPGTRLTVL.

The rearrangement joins TRBV7-2 to TRBJ1-3; TCRdb outputs TRBD1, but without DNA this stays unchecked. CDR1 SGHTA and CDR2 FQGNSA come from the germline V gene. The CDR3 sequence is 17 residues long. CDR3 loop: CASSLWTGGLSGNTIYF. Full variable domain (remainder filled in from reference TRBV7-2 and TRBJ1-3): GAGVSQSPSNKVTEKGKDVELRCDPISGHTALYWYRQSLGQGLEFLIYFQGNSAPDKSGLPSDRFSAERTGGSVSTLTIQRTQQEDSAVYLCASSLWTGGLSGNTIYFGEGSWLTVV.

J is TRBJ2-7 and V is TRBV30; the TCRdb D gene call, TRBD2, has no DNA to confirm it. The CDR3 sequence is 14 residues long. Per germline, CDR1 GTSNPN and CDR2 SVGIG (reference sequence). This CDR3 reads CALTTASGTYEQYF.

The genes are TRBV5-1 and TRBJ2-5; checking the TCRdb D call of TRBD2 is not possible without DNA. CDR1 is SGHRS, CDR2 YFSETQ, per germline. The length of the CDR3 is 15 residues. Here the CDR3 reads CASSLQSTLAETQYF.

The rearrangement uses TRBV12-3 or TRBV12-4 and TRBJ1-2; TCRdb's D call, TRBD1, is unchecked because there is no DNA. The CDR3 consists of 16 residues. This CDR3 is CASRPRGGQGTYGYTF.

This chain links TRBV5-6 with TRBJ1-2; checking the TCRdb D call of TRBD1 is not possible without DNA. Germline CDR1 reads SGHDT; CDR2 reads YYEEEE. CDR3 length: 16 amino acids. CDR3 loop: CASSGSGDQILYGYTF.

The chain's CDR3 is CASSYPSLQGYEQYF. The genes are TRBV28 and TRBJ2-7; lacking DNA, the TRBD1 call made by TCRdb goes unchecked. The CDR3 spans 15 residues. Per the germline V gene, CDR1 is MDHEN and CDR2 is SYDVKM.

The chain carries TRBV20-1 and TRBJ1-5; no DNA is available, so the TRBD1 call from TCRdb remains unchecked. CDR1 and CDR2 from the germline V gene are DFQATT and SNEGSKA (reference sequence). CDR3 length equals 15 residues. This CDR3 reads CSATRGGYSNQPQHF.

The rearrangement joins TRBV29-1 to TRBJ2-1; TCRdb indicates TRBD2, and absent DNA this call remains unverified. The CDR3 is 16 amino acids. Germline CDR1 reads SQVTM; CDR2 reads ANQGSEA. The CDR3 loop is CSASALAGGFYNEQFF.

The genes are TRBV20-1 and TRBJ2-4; TCRdb's D call, TRBD2, is unchecked because there is no DNA. CDR3 length: 15 residues. Germline loops: CDR1 DFQATT, CDR2 SNEGSKA (reference sequence). The CDR3 sequence: CSAPLAGDSQNIQYF.

The rearrangement uses TRBV4-1 and TRBJ1-2; TCRdb gives TRBD1 as the D gene, but with no DNA this cannot be confirmed. This CDR3 has 14 amino acids. CDR1 and CDR2 from the germline V gene are MGHRA and YSYEKL. The CDR3 here is CASSPPPDQGGYTF.

The V call is TRBV29-1, the J call TRBJ2-1; there is no DNA to check the TCRdb D call of TRBD2. The CDR3 spans 15 residues. The germline CDR1 and CDR2 sequences are SQVTM and ANQGSEA. The CDR3 protein is CSVEDPAGDPYEQFF.

The chain links TRBV6-1 to TRBJ2-3. Germline assignment: CDR1 MNHNS and CDR2 SASEGT. The CDR3 runs 14 residues. The CDR3 sequence: CASSEGRLQDTQYF.

This chain links TRBV5-4 with TRBJ2-5; the D call from TCRdb, TRBD2, cannot be confirmed without DNA. Germline V lookup: CDR1 SGHNT, CDR2 YYREEE (reference sequence). The CDR3 totals 14 residues. CDR3: CASSFGLAGETQYF.

The genes are TRBV11-1 and TRBJ2-1; the TCRdb D gene call, TRBD1, has no DNA to confirm it. Germline CDR1 reads SGHAT; CDR2 reads FQDESV (reference sequence). The CDR3 loop spans 18 amino acids. The CDR3 reads CASSSGTYRDRDSNEQFF.

Here the CDR3 reads CASSLARVTTGELFF. This chain uses TRBV6-1 with TRBJ2-2; TCRdb gives TRBD1 as the D gene, but with no DNA this cannot be confirmed. The CDR3 sequence is 15 residues long. Germline-derived CDR1 and CDR2 are MNHNS and SASEGT.

This chain joins TRBV29-1 and TRBJ2-1. The CDR3 covers 13 residues. From germline, CDR1 is SQVTM and CDR2 ANQGSEA. CDR3 residues: CSLTSDSYNEQFF.

The J gene is TRBJ2-2, the V gene TRBV9. CDR3 length equals 15 residues. Germline V lookup: CDR1 SGDLS, CDR2 YYNGEE. CDR3 sequence: CASSPQTGYTGELFF.

The J gene is TRBJ1-5, the V gene TRBV6-5. CDR1 and CDR2 from the germline V gene are MNHEY and SVGAGI. The CDR3 totals 18 residues. CDR3 sequence reads: CASSYSRADTYSNQPQHF.

This chain joins TRBV7-8 and TRBJ2-5; TCRdb's D call, TRBD1, is unchecked because there is no DNA. The germline CDR1 and CDR2 sequences are SGHVS and FQNEAQ. The CDR3 sequence is 15 residues long. CDR3 protein: CASSRTGRRSETQYF.

The V call is TRBV7-8, the J call TRBJ2-1; TCRdb gives TRBD2 as the D gene, but with no DNA this cannot be confirmed. This CDR3 contains 13 residues. In germline, CDR1 is SGHVS, CDR2 FQNEAQ. The CDR3 loop reads CASSPWDQKGQFF.

V and J are TRBV15 and TRBJ1-2. The CDR3 spans 15 residues. Per germline, CDR1 LNHNV and CDR2 YYDKDF (reference sequence). CDR3 sequence reads: CATSRDSTANYGYTF.

The V and J genes are TRBV12-3 or TRBV12-4 and TRBJ1-1; the D call from TCRdb, TRBD1, cannot be confirmed without DNA. This CDR3 is built from 14 residues. The CDR3 loop reads CASGNRQAHTEAFF.